This T cell receptor beta chain was sequenced during a study of CD8 T cells in Susac syndrome. The CDR3 has 11 residues. Trimming took off 1 base at V and 7 bases at J, with 4 bases between the two ends. Per germline, CDR1 LNHDA and CDR2 SQIVND (reference sequence). Roughly 0.45 to 1 ug RNA was reverse transcribed with random hexamers. One entry per CDR3 protein, called by TCRdb with MiXCR from the immunoSEQ multiplex PCR reads. The table lists 400,000 or so distinct CDR3 sequences, around 85% of them singletons. Sequenced input: CD8+ T cells from PBMCs. The TCR originated in a human donor with multiple sclerosis. This rearrangement joins TRBV19 to TRBJ1-1; D is unresolved. In DNA form, the CDR3 reads TGTGCCAGTAGTATAGCCCGTGAAGCTTTCTTT. Its translation: CASSIAREAFF.